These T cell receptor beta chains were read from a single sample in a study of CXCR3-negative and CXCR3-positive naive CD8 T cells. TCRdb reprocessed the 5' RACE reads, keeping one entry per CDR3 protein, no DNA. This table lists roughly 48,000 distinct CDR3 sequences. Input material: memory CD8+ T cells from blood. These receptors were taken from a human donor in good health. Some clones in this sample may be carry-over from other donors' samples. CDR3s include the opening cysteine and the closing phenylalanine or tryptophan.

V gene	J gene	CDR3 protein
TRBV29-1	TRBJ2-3	CSVEGQVTDTQYF
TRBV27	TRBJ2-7	CASSLGTGQIYEQYF
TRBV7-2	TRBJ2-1	CASSPRAFPSSYNEQFF
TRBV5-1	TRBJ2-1	CASSSYRREGSYNEQFF
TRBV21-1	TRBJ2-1	CASRRTGQPNPFF
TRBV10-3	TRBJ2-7	CAISDRDRGYEQYF
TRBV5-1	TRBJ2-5	CARGVPYQETQYF
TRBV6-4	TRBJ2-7	CASSPDRSSYEQYF
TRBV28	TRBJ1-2	CASLDPRRTGVDYGYTF
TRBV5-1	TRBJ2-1	CASSLAVTGDNEQFF
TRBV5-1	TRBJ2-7	CASSFDSYEQYF
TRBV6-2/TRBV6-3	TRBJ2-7	CASSYIVGTGPTYEQYF
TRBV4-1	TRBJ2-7	CASSHGRGETYEQYF
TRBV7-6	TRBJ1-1	CASSGGKAQAGGDSEAFF
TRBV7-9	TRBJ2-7	CASSPGTNEQYF
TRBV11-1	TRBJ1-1	CASSFSGIEAFF